The 11 T cell receptor beta chains listed next were all sequenced from one sample in a study of T-cell reconstitution after alpha-beta-depleted transplantation in children. A TCRbeta library incorporating unique molecular identifiers was prepared. TCRdb reanalysed the PCR reads using MiXCR and keeps one entry per CDR3 protein. The data show about 540,000 distinct CDR3 sequences, around 18% seen once. Sequences were derived from PBMCs from the stem cell graft donor, sampled from the stem cell graft. The receptors come from a human donor who donated a stem cell graft to a child with acute lymphoblastic leukemia.

This chain uses TRBV20-1 with TRBJ2-1, with D perhaps TRBD1 or TRBD2 (5 bases each). The ends were cut back, 6 bases at V and 1 base at J, with 16 bases in the middle. Germline lookup yields CDR1 DFQATT and CDR2 SNEGSKA (reference sequence). The CDR3 sequence is 15 residues long. In nucleotides, the CDR3 is TGCAGTGCCGGGGACGGCGGAAGTTCCTACAATGAGCAGTTCTTC. Residues: CSAGDGGSSYNEQFF.

The chain carries TRBV6-5 and TRBJ1-1; D is possibly TRBD1 (5 bases). The CDR3 has 14 residues. V shed 7 bases and J shed 5 bases, with 17 bases lying between them. Germline V lookup: CDR1 MNHEY, CDR2 SVGAGI. The CDR3: CASTGSWGGTEAFF. CDR3 sequence (DNA): TGTGCCAGCACCGGTTCCTGGGGGGGAACTGAAGCTTTCTTT.

The rearrangement joins TRBV12-3 or TRBV12-4 to TRBJ2-7; 8 nucleotides line up with TRBD1. After removal of 6 bases from V and 1 base from J, the junction contained 17 bases not matched to a gene. CDR3 length: 18 residues. CDR3 amino acids: CASSSSLQDRANSYEQYF. The CDR3 DNA sequence: TGTGCCAGCAGCTCCTCCCTACAGGACAGGGCGAATTCCTACGAGCAGTACTTC.

This clonotype was counted between two and nine times. The chain joins TRBV6-1 to TRBJ2-3; TRBD1 matches at 9 bases. There are 14 residues in the CDR3. CDR1 MNHNS and CDR2 SASEGT come from the germline V gene. With 6 bases clipped from V and 2 bases from J, the junction kept 3 bases outside the gene matches. The DNA for the CDR3 is TGTGCCAGCAGGGACAGGGGATTCACAGATACGCAGTATTTT. It translates to CASRDRGFTDTQYF.

The V and J genes are TRBV7-3 and TRBJ2-2; 16 nucleotides match TRBD2. Germline V lookup: CDR1 SGHTA, CDR2 FQGTGA. The CDR3 sequence is 18 residues long. The CDR3 nucleotides read TGTGCTTCCTCCGGGACTAGCGGGAGGGCCAAGGACACCGGGGAGCTGTTTTTT. Residues: CASSGTSGRAKDTGELFF.

The J gene is TRBJ2-7, the V gene TRBV4-1; D is undetermined. CDR1 is MGHRA and CDR2 is YSYEKL in the germline V gene. The CDR3 runs to 15 residues. With 0 bases removed from V and 0 bases from J, the gap between germline ends came to 9 bases. The CDR3 DNA reads TGCGCCAGCAGCCAAGATCCAACGGTCTCCTACGAGCAGTACTTC. Translated, it gives CASSQDPTVSYEQYF.

This clonotype came up a few times. V gene TRBV10-2 combines with J gene TRBJ2-7; D not resolved. Trimming left V 3 bases short and J 1 base short, with 10 bases between. Germline CDR1 and CDR2: WSHSY and SAAADI. CDR3 length equals 14 residues. In nucleotides, the CDR3 is TGCGCCAGCAGTGAACTCCTACGGTCCTACGAGCAGTACTTC. The encoded protein is CASSELLRSYEQYF.

For this clonotype: One end of the junction fails to match germline, which may point to a read error. The chain uses TRBV9 and TRBJ2-1; 14 nucleotides align to TRBD2. Per the germline V gene, CDR1 is SGDLS and CDR2 is YYNGEE. The CDR3 length is 13 residues. The CDR3 nucleotides are TGTGCCAGCAGCGTGGGACTAGCGGGAGCCCAGATCTTC. This codes for CASSVGLAGAQIF.

The rearrangement links TRBV6-1 to TRBJ2-2, with D possibly TRBD1 on 5 matching bases. Germline V gene lookup returns CDR1 MNHNS and CDR2 SASEGT. Trimming stripped 7 bases from V and 1 base from J, with 10 bases between. The CDR3 totals 14 residues. The DNA of the CDR3 is TGTGCCAGCACCGCGACAGTGAACACCGGGGAGCTGTTTTTT. It yields the protein CASTATVNTGELFF.

This clonotype has more than one count but fewer than ten. The chain employs TRBV5-6 and TRBJ2-5; 14 bases line up with TRBD2. The germline CDR1 and CDR2 sequences are SGHDT and YYEEEE. The CDR3 extends over 17 amino acids. The ends lost 6 bases at V and 1 base at J; junction bases unmatched: 8. CDR3 DNA: TGTGCCAGCAACGGACTAGCGGGAGGATTGGGCCAAGAGACCCAGTACTTC. This gives the protein CASNGLAGGLGQETQYF.

This clonotype was picked up a small number of times. The chain employs TRBV29-1 and TRBJ2-3, with 11 bases matching TRBD2. The length of the CDR3 is 15 residues. Germline CDR1 and CDR2: SQVTM and ANQGSEA. V lost 1 base to trimming and J lost 3 bases; unmatched junction nucleotides: 3. The CDR3 region has the DNA TGCAGCGTTGAAGTATTAGCGGGAGGGACAGATACGCAGTATTTT. It codes for CSVEVLAGGTDTQYF.